This entry lists 24 T cell receptor beta chains sequenced from one sample in a study of cytomegalovirus exposure and HLA in healthy donors. Here immunoSEQ multiplex PCR was the method, and the copy in TCRdb shows in-frame clones only, minus some. Of about 160,000 clones in the sample, around nine tenths are singletons; the top ten hold 10%. Input material: PBMCs. The receptors shown here come from a woman in her late teens or twenties in good health and CMV-seropositive.

The rearrangement links TRBV29-1 to TRBJ1-2, with TRBD1 matching 10 bases. V lost 7 bases and J lost 8; bases outside the gene matches: 7. This CDR3 is built from 12 residues. The V gene's germline CDR1 is SQVTM and CDR2 ANQGSEA. The CDR3 DNA reads as TGCAGCGCCGGGACAGGGGTGGTAGGCTACACCTTC. It specifies CSAGTGVVGYTF.

The chain uses TRBV5-5 and TRBJ1-2; D might be TRBD1 (5 bases). Germline V CDR1 and CDR2: SGHKS, YYEKEE (reference sequence). This CDR3 has 13 residues. The V end lost 0 bases, the J end lost 6 bases, and 9 bases lay between the germline ends. The CDR3 loop is CASSLGRDHGYTF. CDR3 DNA sequence: TGTGCCAGCAGCTTGGGCAGGGATCATGGCTACACCTTC.

V gene TRBV28 combines with J gene TRBJ1-4; possible D gene TRBD1, 6 bases. V was shortened by 2 bases and J by 6 bases, with 10 bases between the two germline ends. CDR1 and CDR2 from the germline V gene are MDHEN and SYDVKM. The CDR3 is 14 amino acids. The CDR3 sequence: CASSLGQPHEKLFF. CDR3 nucleotide sequence: TGTGCCAGCAGTTTAGGACAGCCACATGAAAAACTGTTTTTT. The full variable domain, completed using reference TRBV28 and TRBJ1-4, is DVKVTQSSRYLVKRTGEKVFLECVQDMDHENMFWYRQDPGLGLRLIYFSYDVKMKEKGDIPEGYSVSREKKERFSLILESASTNQTSMYLCASSLGQPHEKLFFGSGTQLSVL.

V usage is TRBV7-2 and J usage is TRBJ2-7; tentative D call: TRBD1 (6 bases). The CDR3 loop spans 16 amino acids. The germline V gene encodes CDR1 SGHTA and CDR2 FQGNSA. V was cut by 3 bases and J by 2 bases, with 17 bases left in between. CDR3 protein: CASSFYSGQITYEQYF. As DNA, the CDR3 is TGTGCCAGCAGCTTCTATTCAGGACAGATAACCTACGAGCAGTACTTC.

The table lists this clone with a few counts. This sequence joins TRBV28 and TRBJ1-3; unclear D gene. The germline V gene encodes CDR1 MDHEN and CDR2 SYDVKM. There are 15 residues in the CDR3. V lost 5 bases to trimming and J lost 0 bases, with 11 bases between them. As DNA, the CDR3 is TGTGCCAGCAGTACTTCACGGAGCTCTGGAAACACCATATATTTT. This codes for CASSTSRSSGNTIYF.

In its sample, this clone was seen once. V gene TRBV7-9 combines with J gene TRBJ2-1; 8 bases are a match to TRBD2. The germline V gene encodes CDR1 SEHNR and CDR2 FQNEAQ (reference sequence). V was clipped by 5 bases and J by 3 bases; unmatched bases: 3. The CDR3 length is 14 residues. The CDR3 coding sequence is TGTGCCAGCAGCAGAGGGACTAGCTACAATGAGCAGTTCTTC. This translates into CASSRGTSYNEQFF.

This sequence joins TRBV28 and TRBJ2-7, with 10 positions matching TRBD2. The CDR3 runs to 15 residues. The germline gives CDR1 MDHEN, CDR2 SYDVKM. J gave up 3 bases and V 6 bases, and 8 bases lay outside the gene matches. The CDR3 spells CASSLAGGPVYEQYF. CDR3 DNA: TGTGCCAGCAGCTTAGCGGGAGGACCGGTCTACGAGCAGTACTTC.

This sequence joins TRBV29-1 and TRBJ1-2; TRBD1 might be the D (6 bases). Trimming shortened V by 3 bases and J by 8 bases, and 19 bases separated the two germline ends. The CDR3 has 14 amino acids. CDR1 SQVTM and CDR2 ANQGSEA come from the germline V gene. CDR3: CSVDLRQGLGGYTF. The CDR3 DNA reads TGCAGCGTTGATCTTCGGCAGGGGCTCGGCGGCTACACCTTC.

This clone was seen a handful of times. The rearrangement uses TRBV12-2 and TRBJ2-7; the D call in the table, TRBD2, was not verified against the DNA. TRBV12-2 is shown as a pseudogene. The CDR3 has 16 amino acids. The CDR3 reads CASRLAVLEGSYEQYF. The CDR3 DNA reads as TGTGCAAGTCGCTTAGCGGTACTAGAAGGAAGCTACGAGCAGTACTTC.

Note on this clone: Other DNA sequences in the sample encode the same CDR3. This rearrangement joins TRBV19 to TRBJ2-7; D may be TRBD2 (6 bases). The V end was cut by 3 bases, the J end by 1 base, with 7 bases between. The germline gives CDR1 LNHDA, CDR2 SQIVND (reference sequence). This CDR3 comprises 13 residues. CDR3: CASSIGGSYEQYF. The CDR3 region has the DNA TGTGCCAGTAGTATCGGGGGATCCTACGAGCAGTACTTC.

The gene calls are TRBV18 and TRBJ2-1; the match to TRBD1 covers 8 bases. This CDR3 is built from 13 residues. Germline V gene lookup returns CDR1 KGHSH and CDR2 LQKENI. Unmatched junction bases numbered 2, after V lost 5 bases and J lost 5 bases. In nucleotides, the CDR3 is TGTGCCAGCTCAAGGACAGGGAACAATGAGCAGTTCTTC. Translating gives CASSRTGNNEQFF.

The rearrangement links TRBV5-1 to TRBJ1-1, with 8 bases that match TRBD1. V lost 6 bases and J lost 1; bases outside the gene matches: 5. From germline, CDR1 is SGHRS and CDR2 YFSETQ. The CDR3 consists of 14 residues. The CDR3 region has the DNA TGCGCCAGCACCCAGGGACAGGCGAACACTGAAGCTTTCTTT. Its protein is CASTQGQANTEAFF.

The genes are TRBV7-9 and TRBJ2-1; TRBD1 aligns across 7 bases. V lost 7 bases and J lost 4; bases outside the gene matches: 7. CDR1 and CDR2 (germline): SEHNR, FQNEAQ (reference sequence). The CDR3 extends over 14 amino acids. The CDR3 sequence is CASNTGVRYNEQFF. CDR3 coding DNA: TGTGCCAGCAATACAGGGGTCCGGTACAATGAGCAGTTCTTC.

This clone showed up just a few times. The J gene is TRBJ1-2, the V gene TRBV25-1; no clear D gene. The V gene's germline CDR1 is MGHDK and CDR2 SYGVNS. The CDR3 totals 14 residues. V was clipped by 3 bases and J by 4 bases, with 12 bases between them. The CDR3 sequence is CASSDGGGSYGYTF. In nucleotides, the CDR3 is TGTGCCAGCAGTGATGGAGGAGGGTCCTATGGCTACACCTTC.

This chain uses TRBV11-3 with TRBJ2-7; 12 positions agree with TRBD2. CDR3 length: 19 residues. CDR1 is SGHNT and CDR2 is YENEEA in the germline V gene. Trimming removed 5 bases from V and 7 bases from J; junction bases left unmatched: 21. Written as DNA, the CDR3 is TGTGCCAGCAGCCTTTTAGGACAGGGTTGGACTAGCGGGACCAGTGAGCAGTACTTC. Its translation: CASSLLGQGWTSGTSEQYF.

The gene calls are TRBV7-2 and TRBJ2-2; D ambiguous. V lost 1 base to trimming and J lost 6 bases, with 6 bases between them. This CDR3 is 13 amino acids long. Germline V CDR1 and CDR2: SGHTA, FQGNSA. The DNA for the CDR3 is TGTGCCAGCAGCTTAGTAGGAGCCGGGGAGCTGTTTTTT. This codes for CASSLVGAGELFF.

The V call is TRBV21-1, the J call TRBJ1-5; the table's D call, TRBD1, has no DNA check behind it. TRBV21-1 has pseudogene status. The CDR3 spans 15 residues. CDR3 nucleotide sequence: TGTGCCAGCAGCACGAGCACGGACAGGGGGCAGCCCCAGCATTTT. It codes for CASSTSTDRGQPQHF.

The rearrangement uses TRBV4-1 and TRBJ2-2; D ambiguous. Germline loops: CDR1 MGHRA, CDR2 YSYEKL. The V end was cut by 2 bases, the J end by 0 bases, with 10 bases between. This CDR3 region has 16 residues. Here the CDR3 DNA reads TGCGCCAGCAGCCAACCAACAGTGACGAACACCGGGGAGCTGTTTTTT. Translating gives CASSQPTVTNTGELFF.

The CDR3 DNA reads TGTGCCAGTAGTCCGACAGGGGCCGGTGAGCAGTTCTTC. Translated, it gives CASSPTGAGEQFF. The V call is TRBV19, the J call TRBJ2-1, with TRBD1 matching over 8 bases. The V gene's germline CDR1 is LNHDA and CDR2 SQIVND (reference sequence). V shed 5 bases and J 9 bases; nucleotides not matched to a gene: 6. CDR3 length: 13 residues.

The chain joins TRBV7-2 to TRBJ2-7; D possibly corresponds to TRBD1 (6 bases). V dropped 1 base and J dropped 5 bases, with 9 bases sitting between them. This CDR3 has 13 residues. CDR1 is SGHTA, CDR2 FQGNSA, per germline. The chain's CDR3 is CASSLVRDNEQYF. The DNA for the CDR3 is TGTGCCAGCAGCTTAGTAAGGGACAACGAGCAGTACTTC.

The chain has TRBV19 and TRBJ1-2; D is unresolved. Germline CDR1 reads LNHDA; CDR2 reads SQIVND (reference sequence). V dropped 5 bases and J dropped 2 bases, with 15 bases sitting between them. The CDR3 covers 15 residues. The CDR3: CASSPPSRANYGYTF. The CDR3 DNA is TGTGCCAGTAGTCCGCCCTCGAGGGCGAACTATGGCTACACCTTC.

The rearrangement links TRBV2 to TRBJ2-7; possible D gene TRBD2, 6 bases. The V end lost 8 bases, the J end lost 2 bases, and 13 bases lay between the germline ends. The germline gives CDR1 SNHLY, CDR2 FYNNEI. The CDR3 sequence is 13 residues long. The CDR3 sequence is CASCHSGPYEQYF. The CDR3 nucleotides read TGTGCCAGCTGCCATAGCGGACCCTACGAGCAGTACTTC.

V gene TRBV7-8 combines with J gene TRBJ1-5, with D possibly matching TRBD1 (5 bases). Between the trimmed V and J ends, which lost 8 bases and 4 bases, there was a span of 12 bases. The CDR3 consists of 13 residues. Germline-derived CDR1 and CDR2 are SGHVS and FQNEAQ. The chain's CDR3 is CASPGGWNQPQHF. CDR3 DNA sequence: TGTGCCAGCCCGGGGGGTTGGAATCAGCCCCAGCATTTT.

The chain has TRBV11-2 and TRBJ1-4; 8 bases line up with TRBD1. The CDR3 loop spans 16 amino acids. The germline V gene has CDR1 SGHAT and CDR2 FQNNGV. V dropped 5 bases and J dropped 4; count of bases not matched to a gene: 9. The CDR3 region is CASSPTGGRDNEKLFF. Written as DNA, the CDR3 is TGTGCCAGCAGCCCAACAGGGGGGAGGGATAATGAAAAACTGTTTTTT.